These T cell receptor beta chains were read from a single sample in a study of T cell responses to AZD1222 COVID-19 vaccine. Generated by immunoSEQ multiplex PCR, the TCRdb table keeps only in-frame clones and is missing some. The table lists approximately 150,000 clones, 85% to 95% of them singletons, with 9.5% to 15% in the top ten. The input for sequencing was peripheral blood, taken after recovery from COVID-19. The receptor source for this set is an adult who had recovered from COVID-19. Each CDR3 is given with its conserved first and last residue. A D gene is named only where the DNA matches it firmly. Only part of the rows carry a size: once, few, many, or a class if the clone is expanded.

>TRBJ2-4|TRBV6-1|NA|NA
CASSEVGGYAKNIQYF
TGTGCCAGCAGTGAAGTCGGGGGTTACGCCAAAAACATTCAGTACTTC
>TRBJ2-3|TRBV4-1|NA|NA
CASSQEPAGRTDTQYF
TGCGCCAGCAGCCAAGAGCCCGCCGGGAGAACAGATACGCAGTATTTT
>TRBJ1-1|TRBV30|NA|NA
CAWSDSSEAFF
TGTGCCTGGAGTGACTCCTCTGAAGCTTTCTTT
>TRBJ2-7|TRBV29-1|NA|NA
CSVKDLYEQYF
TGCAGCGTGAAGGACCTCTACGAGCAGTACTTC
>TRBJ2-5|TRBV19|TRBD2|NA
CASSTSGRETQYF
TGTGCCAGTTCGACTAGCGGGAGAGAGACCCAGTACTTC
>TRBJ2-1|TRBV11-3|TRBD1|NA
CASSLAGQGDNEQFF
TGTGCCAGCAGCTTAGCTGGACAGGGGGACAATGAGCAGTTCTTC
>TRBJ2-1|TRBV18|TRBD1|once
CASSPPTGGSGEQFF
TGTGCCAGCTCACCACCGACAGGGGGAAGCGGTGAGCAGTTCTTC
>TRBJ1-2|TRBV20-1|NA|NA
CSASSARDGDYGYTF
TGCAGTGCTAGTTCGGCCCGGGATGGGGACTATGGCTACACCTTC
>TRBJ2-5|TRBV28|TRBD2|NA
CASSTAGGETQYF
TGTGCCAGCAGTACAGCGGGAGGAGAGACCCAGTACTTC
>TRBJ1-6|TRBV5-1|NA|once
CASSLGRAGNNSPLHF
TGCGCCAGCAGCTTGGGAAGGGCAGGGAATAATTCACCCCTCCACTTT
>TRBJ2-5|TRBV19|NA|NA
CASSMRGGRGQETQYF
TGTGCCAGTAGTATGAGGGGGGGAAGGGGACAAGAGACCCAGTACTTC
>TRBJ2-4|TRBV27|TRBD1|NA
CASRPWTGGLDIQYF
TGTGCCAGCAGACCCTGGACAGGGGGTTTAGACATTCAGTACTTC
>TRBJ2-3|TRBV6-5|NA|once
CASSYGQGGRTDTQYF
TGTGCCAGCAGTTACGGCCAGGGGGGCCGCACAGATACGCAGTATTTT
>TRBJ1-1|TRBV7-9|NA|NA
CASTPALEAFF
TGTGCCAGCACCCCAGCACTAGAAGCTTTCTTT
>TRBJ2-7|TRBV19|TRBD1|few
CASSTQTGGEQYF
TGTGCCAGTAGTACACAGACAGGGGGCGAGCAGTACTTC
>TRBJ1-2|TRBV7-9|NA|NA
CASSFLVHGYTF
TGTGCCAGCAGCTTCCTAGTTCATGGCTACACCTTC